This passage covers 29 T cell receptor beta chains from one sample sequenced in a study. TCRdb reprocessed the 5' RACE reads with MiXCR, giving one entry per CDR3 protein. Of several thousand distinct CDR3 sequences listed, approximately 61% are singletons. Sequencing was carried out using tumor-infiltrating memory CD4+ T cells sorted from the breast tumor. Documented subset: memory CD4+ T cells, CD4+CD45RO+CD25-. These receptors were collected from a female donor with breast cancer.

The chain is built from TRBV5-4 and TRBJ1-4; D is perhaps TRBD1 (6 bases). The germline CDR1 and CDR2 sequences are SGHNT and YYREEE (reference sequence). Between the trimmed V and J ends, which lost 4 bases and 7 bases, there was a span of 20 bases. This CDR3 comprises 16 residues. The CDR3 loop is CASSRAPGAPGEKLFF. Here the CDR3 DNA reads TGTGCCAGCAGCCGGGCCCCAGGGGCGCCTGGTGAAAAACTGTTTTTT.

The chain has TRBV5-1 and TRBJ2-7, with TRBD2 matching 11 bases. V lost 1 base and J lost 3; bases outside the gene matches: 0. This CDR3 is 14 amino acids long. Per the germline V gene, CDR1 is SGHRS and CDR2 is YFSETQ. The CDR3 protein is CASSLTSGSYEQYF. The CDR3 nucleotides are TGCGCCAGCAGCTTGACTAGCGGGAGCTACGAGCAGTACTTC.

The rearrangement joins TRBV9 to TRBJ1-5, with D perhaps TRBD1 (5 bases). This CDR3 contains 15 residues. V dropped 7 bases and J dropped 4 bases, with 18 bases sitting between them. CDR1 and CDR2 from the germline V gene are SGDLS and YYNGEE. CDR3 region: CASGEGMKSNQPQHF. CDR3 DNA sequence: TGTGCCAGCGGAGAGGGGATGAAAAGTAATCAGCCCCAGCATTTT. Full variable domain (remainder filled in from reference TRBV9 and TRBJ1-5): DSGVTQTPKHLITATGQRVTLRCSPRSGDLSVYWYQQSLDQGLQFLIQYYNGEERAKGNILERFSAQQFPDLHSELNLSSLELGDSALYFCASGEGMKSNQPQHFGDGTRLSIL.

This clonotype has only a few counts. The V call is TRBV20-1, the J call TRBJ2-1, with TRBD2 as a possible D gene (5 bases). V was shortened by 3 bases and J by 0 bases, with 12 bases between the two germline ends. The germline gives CDR1 DFQATT, CDR2 SNEGSKA (reference sequence). The CDR3 is made up of 15 amino acids. CDR3 coding DNA: TGCAGTGCTAGGGACTTCTCAAGCTCCTACAATGAGCAGTTCTTC. Its translation is CSARDFSSSYNEQFF.

Regarding this clonotype: At one of its ends the junction is not consistent with the germline gene, which may arise from a read error. V is TRBV20-1 and J is TRBJ2-5, with a tentative D call TRBD1 (5 bases). Germline V lookup: CDR1 DFQATT, CDR2 SNEGSKA (reference sequence). This CDR3 has 12 residues. CDR3 DNA sequence: TGCGGTGCTAGTTGGCAGGGAGAGACCCAGTACTTC. It encodes CGASWQGETQYF.

The gene calls are TRBV25-1 and TRBJ2-5; 8 bases are shared with TRBD2. The germline gives CDR1 MGHDK, CDR2 SYGVNS. This CDR3 comprises 15 residues. Germline trimming cut 4 bases from V and 9 bases from J; bases unmatched to any gene: 13. CDR3 residues: CASSATSGIKRPQYF. In DNA, the CDR3 is TGTGCCAGCAGTGCCACTAGCGGAATCAAGAGACCCCAGTACTTC.

This clonotype was picked up a small number of times. This chain joins TRBV7-9 and TRBJ2-6, with 7 bases aligning to TRBD2. The CDR3 is 16 residues long. V trimming: 2 bases; J trimming: 1 base; junction bases outside the gene matches: 2. Germline values: CDR1 SEHNR, CDR2 FQNEAQ (reference sequence). The CDR3 DNA is TGTGCCAGCAGCTTAAAGCGGGGATCTGGGGCCAACGTCCTGACTTTC. This sequence encodes CASSLKRGSGANVLTF.

This clonotype has a handful of counts. The chain couples TRBV12-3 or TRBV12-4 to TRBJ1-5; 8 nucleotides line up with TRBD1. CDR3 length: 15 residues. V gave up 3 bases and J gave up 1 base; unmatched junction bases: 2. CDR3 nucleotide sequence: TGTGCCAGCAGTTTGGACAGGGAAAGCAATCAGCCCCAGCATTTT. Translated: CASSLDRESNQPQHF.

In this sample, this clonotype turned up a few times. V usage is TRBV6-2 or TRBV6-3 and J usage is TRBJ2-1; D gene unclear. The CDR3 loop spans 14 amino acids. Per the germline V gene, CDR1 is MNHEY and CDR2 is SVGEGT. The germline V and J ends were trimmed by 10 bases and 0 bases, with 13 bases remaining between them. CDR3 region: CATRSTTSYNEQFF. The DNA for the CDR3 is TGTGCCACCCGAAGTACCACCTCCTACAATGAGCAGTTCTTC.

This clonotype was detected a few times. The rearrangement joins TRBV20-1 to TRBJ2-7; 8 bases match TRBD1. Looked up from germline, CDR1 is DFQATT and CDR2 is SNEGSKA (reference sequence). The CDR3 has 15 residues. V was clipped by 3 bases and J by 6 bases; unmatched bases: 13. CDR3 nucleotides: TGCAGTGCTAGCGGGACAGGAGGCTATCTTGCCGAGCAGTACTTC. Amino acids: CSASGTGGYLAEQYF.

This chain joins TRBV5-1 and TRBJ2-7; 11 positions match TRBD1. CDR1 SGHRS and CDR2 YFSETQ come from the germline V gene. Trimming at V came to 4 bases and at J to 11 bases, leaving 11 bases not matched to a gene. This CDR3 has 14 amino acids. The CDR3 DNA reads TGCGCCAGCAGCCCCCGGGACAGGGGGAGGGATGAGTACTTC. Residues: CASSPRDRGRDEYF.

The J gene is TRBJ2-1, the V gene TRBV11-2, with no clear D. The ends were cut back, 2 bases at V and 0 bases at J, with 11 bases in the middle. This CDR3 has 16 amino acids. CDR1 SGHAT and CDR2 FQNNGV come from the germline V gene. Here the CDR3 reads CASSLYGESSYNEQFF. CDR3 sequence (DNA): TGTGCCAGCAGCTTATACGGAGAAAGCTCCTACAATGAGCAGTTCTTC.

This clonotype appeared a few times. The chain links TRBV12-3 or TRBV12-4 to TRBJ2-3, with D unclear. Between the trimmed V and J ends, which lost 4 bases and 8 bases, there was a span of 7 bases. This CDR3 has 11 amino acids. The chain's CDR3 is CASSSRGTQYF. The CDR3 DNA reads as TGTGCCAGCAGTTCTAGAGGTACGCAGTATTTT.

The chain has TRBV6-5 and TRBJ2-7; possible D gene TRBD1, 5 bases. Trimming cost V 4 bases and J 4 bases, with 11 bases left between them. Per the germline V gene, CDR1 is MNHEY and CDR2 is SVGAGI. The CDR3 sequence is 13 residues long. CDR3 sequence (DNA): TGTGCCAGCAGTTCCCCGGACACTTACGAGCAGTACTTC. It yields the protein CASSSPDTYEQYF.

This chain links TRBV20-1 with TRBJ2-1; D may be TRBD2 (6 bases). CDR3 length: 15 amino acids. CDR1 and CDR2 from the germline V gene are DFQATT and SNEGSKA (reference sequence). V lost 5 bases to trimming and J lost 1 base, with 15 bases between them. For the CDR3, the DNA is TGCAGTGCTCGCCCTCTAGCGAGGTCCTACAATGAGCAGTTCTTC. This gives the protein CSARPLARSYNEQFF.

The V call is TRBV6-5, the J call TRBJ2-1, with D perhaps given as TRBD1 or TRBD2 (6 bases each). The CDR3 is made up of 17 amino acids. Deletions cut 7 bases from V and 2 bases from J, with 21 bases between. The germline gives CDR1 MNHEY, CDR2 SVGAGI. The CDR3 loop is CASTQAGRGGTYNEQFF. The CDR3 DNA follows: TGTGCCAGCACCCAGGCGGGCAGGGGCGGGACCTACAATGAGCAGTTCTTC.

This rearrangement joins TRBV29-1 to TRBJ2-5; 7 bases agree with TRBD2. V was pared by 8 bases and J by 3 bases, with 15 bases of the junction left unmatched. Germline CDR1 and CDR2: SQVTM and ANQGSEA. The CDR3 totals 15 residues. CDR3: CSFLLPGGSKETQYF. CDR3 DNA: TGCAGCTTTCTTCTACCGGGAGGCTCTAAAGAGACCCAGTACTTC.

This clonotype was counted a few times. The rearrangement joins TRBV12-3 or TRBV12-4 to TRBJ1-5, with D unresolved. V lost 6 bases, J lost 5 bases, and 17 bases lay in between. This CDR3 contains 15 residues. DNA of the CDR3: TGTGCCAGCAGCCCACGCGGGGTGGGATATCAGCCCCAGCATTTT. This encodes CASSPRGVGYQPQHF.

This chain uses TRBV7-8 with TRBJ1-4; D not certain. Between the trimmed V and J ends, which lost 1 base and 0 bases, there was a span of 15 bases. CDR1 SGHVS and CDR2 FQNEAQ come from the germline V gene. The CDR3 extends over 18 amino acids. The CDR3 nucleotides read TGTGCCAGCAGCTTAGGGTCGTCCTCCGTTGCAACTAATGAAAAACTGTTTTTT. Its translation: CASSLGSSSVATNEKLFF.

The chain recombines TRBV11-3 with TRBJ2-7; no definite D call. The CDR3 has 12 residues. Germline CDR1 reads SGHNT; CDR2 reads YENEEA. V lost 4 bases and J lost 6, with 10 bases in between. DNA for the CDR3: TGTGCCAGCAGCTCGGTTAAGGGCGAGCAGTACTTC. It is translated as CASSSVKGEQYF.

The rearrangement links TRBV7-2 to TRBJ1-1, with TRBD1 matching 7 bases. Germline V gives CDR1 SGHTA, CDR2 FQGNSA. This CDR3 comprises 15 residues. Trimming removed 1 base from V and 5 bases from J; junction bases left unmatched: 7. The CDR3 is CASSLVHRGGTEAFF. CDR3 DNA: TGTGCCAGCAGCTTAGTGCACAGGGGAGGGACTGAAGCTTTCTTT.

In this sample, this clonotype is large. The V and J genes are TRBV20-1 and TRBJ1-5; D perhaps matches TRBD1 (5 bases). V was pared by 0 bases and J by 2 bases, with 11 bases between. CDR1 is DFQATT, CDR2 SNEGSKA, per germline (reference sequence). There are 15 residues in the CDR3. The CDR3 DNA follows: TGCAGTGCTAGAGATCGGAGGGGAGGCAATCAGCCCCAGCATTTT. Translated: CSARDRRGGNQPQHF.

CDR3 DNA sequence: TGTGCCAGCAGTTACTCGAGCGGGGGCTTCGACTATGGCTACACCTTC. This sequence encodes CASSYSSGGFDYGYTF. The chain has TRBV6-5 and TRBJ1-2, with a tentative D call TRBD1 (6 bases). The V and J ends lost 0 bases and 3 bases respectively, with 14 bases between them. The CDR3 loop spans 16 amino acids. Germline V gene sequence: CDR1 MNHEY, CDR2 SVGAGI.

This chain uses TRBV12-3 or TRBV12-4 with TRBJ1-4; D perhaps matches TRBD1 (5 bases). The V gene lost 2 bases and the J gene lost 3 bases, with 10 bases spanning the gap. This CDR3 contains 15 residues. The CDR3 sequence: CASSLQPGANEKLFF. CDR3 sequence (DNA): TGTGCCAGCAGTTTACAGCCGGGGGCTAATGAAAAACTGTTTTTT.

The V call is TRBV28, the J call TRBJ2-7; the D call may be TRBD1 or TRBD2 (5 bases each). With 2 bases removed from V and 5 bases from J, the gap between germline ends came to 13 bases. This CDR3 is 14 amino acids long. Germline lookup yields CDR1 MDHEN and CDR2 SYDVKM. DNA for the CDR3: TGTGCCAGCAGTTTAGCAGGGCGGGTCAACGAGCAGTACTTC. Translation gives CASSLAGRVNEQYF.

This clonotype occurred a few times. The chain links TRBV7-2 to TRBJ2-5; D is unclear. In germline, CDR1 is SGHTA, CDR2 FQGNSA. Trimming cost V 6 bases and J 5 bases, with 13 bases left between them. The CDR3 has 13 amino acids. For the CDR3, the DNA is TGTGCCAGCAGATCTGACATCGGGGAGACCCAGTACTTC. This translates into CASRSDIGETQYF.

A few counts support this clonotype. The V call is TRBV7-2, the J call TRBJ1-6; D is perhaps TRBD1 (5 bases). Germline CDR1 SGHTA, CDR2 FQGNSA. V was clipped by 6 bases and J by 7 bases, with 13 bases between them. The CDR3 runs 14 residues. Here the CDR3 DNA reads TGTGCCAGCAGGATCGGGACTGGGAATTCACCCCTCCACTTT. Translated, it gives CASRIGTGNSPLHF.

This chain joins TRBV20-1 and TRBJ1-5, with D possibly TRBD1 on 5 matching bases. Per germline, CDR1 DFQATT and CDR2 SNEGSKA (reference sequence). The CDR3 consists of 12 residues. V gave up 3 bases and J gave up 5 bases, with 8 bases separating them. The CDR3 spells CSASPRDQPQHF. Written as DNA, the CDR3 is TGCAGTGCTAGCCCCAGGGATCAGCCCCAGCATTTT.

V and J are TRBV10-3 and TRBJ2-1; D call uncertain. V was shortened by 11 bases and J by 8 bases, with 22 bases between the two germline ends. CDR1 and CDR2 from the germline V gene are ENHRY and SYGVKD. This CDR3 is 14 amino acids long. The CDR3 DNA follows: TGTGCCGCCCAAACGGTCTACCGTGAGGATGAGCAGTTCTTC. This encodes CAAQTVYREDEQFF.